This T cell receptor (beta chain) was recorded in a study of CD8 T cells in Susac syndrome. Germline V lookup: CDR1 ENHRY, CDR2 SYGVKD. The V segment lost 6 bases and the J segment 5 bases; nucleotides outside the gene matches: 6. CDR3 size: 13 residues. CD8+ and CD4+ blood T cells underwent TCR beta sequencing. Patients with stable or active relapsing-remitting disease, all of them treatment-naive, made up the multiple sclerosis controls. TEMRA cells were FACS-enriched and CD8+ and CD4+ T cells negatively isolated. Random-hexamer reverse transcription was applied to roughly 0.5 to 1 ug RNA. The TCR beta CDR3 was amplified by immunoSEQ multiplex PCR across 54 Vbeta, 13 Jbeta. TCRdb recomputed calls from the immunoSEQ multiplex PCR reads with MiXCR, one row per CDR3 protein. This table has almost 450,000 distinct CDR3 sequences, around 85% appearing once.

The source of this sequence is a human donor with multiple sclerosis. Sequencing was done on a sample of CD8+ T cells from PBMCs. V usage is TRBV10-3 and J usage is TRBJ2-7; 8 bases line up with TRBD1. In nucleotides, the CDR3 is TGTGCCATCAGAGACGCACAGGGGGACGAGCAGTACTTC. Translating gives CAIRDAQGDEQYF.